The 9 T cell receptor beta chains presented below share a single source sample, sequenced in a study of control samples from healthy donors and cancer patients. Here immunoSEQ multiplex PCR was the method, and the copy in TCRdb shows in-frame clones only, minus some. The top ten clones hold 3.5% to 4% of a sample with around 120,000 clones, just under 95% of them seen once. Sequencing input: blood. The source is a young man in good health.

The J gene is TRBJ1-5, the V gene TRBV4-3; no firm D call. Trimming removed 4 bases at V and 6 bases at J, with 10 bases between. There are 13 residues in the CDR3. The germline gives CDR1 LGHNA, CDR2 YSLEER. The CDR3 spells CASSPVGGQPQHF. The CDR3 DNA is TGCGCCAGCAGCCCAGTGGGTGGTCAGCCCCAGCATTTT.

V gene TRBV7-9 combines with J gene TRBJ1-1, with 7 bases identical to TRBD1. After removal of 1 base from V and 5 bases from J, the junction contained 10 bases not matched to a gene. Germline-derived CDR1 and CDR2 are SEHNR and FQNEAQ (reference sequence). The CDR3 runs to 16 residues. CDR3: CASSLGSGNRGTEAFF. CDR3 sequence (DNA): TGTGCCAGCAGCTTAGGGTCAGGGAACAGGGGAACTGAAGCTTTCTTT.

V usage is TRBV9 and J usage is TRBJ1-5, with D possibly TRBD1 on 6 matching bases. Per the germline V gene, CDR1 is SGDLS and CDR2 is YYNGEE. The CDR3 sequence is 14 residues long. Trimming took off 4 bases at V and 6 bases at J, with 14 bases between the two ends. The CDR3 protein is CASSSGRGSQPQHF. The DNA of the CDR3 is TGTGCCAGCAGCTCAGGGAGGGGGTCTCAGCCCCAGCATTTT.

CDR3 region: CSVENREGGRNTEAFF. The CDR3 DNA reads as TGCAGCGTTGAGAACAGGGAGGGAGGTAGAAACACTGAAGCTTTCTTT. The rearrangement uses TRBV29-1 and TRBJ1-1; possibly TRBD1 for D (6 bases). The germline V and J ends were trimmed by 3 bases and 2 bases, with 19 bases remaining between them. CDR3 size: 16 residues. Germline V lookup: CDR1 SQVTM, CDR2 ANQGSEA. Based on the CDR3 plus reference TRBV29-1 and TRBJ1-1, the full variable domain is SAVISQKPSRDICQRGTSLTIQCQVDSQVTMMFWYRQQPGQSLTLIATANQGSEATYESGFVIDKFPISRPNLTFSTLTVSNMSPEDSSIYLCSVENREGGRNTEAFFGQGTRLTVV.

The rearrangement uses TRBV21-1 and TRBJ2-7; the table's D call, TRBD2, was not checked against the DNA. TRBV21-1 represents a pseudogene. This CDR3 is built from 18 residues. CDR3 coding DNA: TGTGCCAGCAGCAAAGAAAGGTTAGCGGGGGACAGCTCCTACGAGCAGTACTTC. Translating gives CASSKERLAGDSSYEQYF.

The genes are TRBV27 and TRBJ2-2; weak D call: TRBD2 (6 bases). This CDR3 has 16 residues. Trimming cost V 6 bases and J 3 bases, with 17 bases left between them. Looked up from germline, CDR1 is MNHEY and CDR2 is SMNVEV (reference sequence). CDR3 in DNA: TGTGCCAGCAGCCCCCGGCTAGCGTTCTACACCGGGGAGCTGTTTTTT. Translation: CASSPRLAFYTGELFF.

The V and J genes are TRBV5-6 and TRBJ2-7; D might be TRBD1 or TRBD2, each matching 5 bases. V lost 4 bases and J 1 base, leaving 15 bases between the germline ends. Germline CDR1 is SGHDT and CDR2 is YYEEEE. This CDR3 is 15 amino acids long. The DNA for the CDR3 is TGTGCCAGCAGCGTCGAGGGACCGACGTCCTACGAGCAGTACTTC. This translates into CASSVEGPTSYEQYF. The complete variable domain, with remaining parts taken from reference TRBV5-6 and TRBJ2-7, reads DAGVTQSPTHLIKTRGQQVTLRCSPKSGHDTVSWYQQALGQGPQFIFQYYEEEERQRGNFPDRFSGHQFPNYSSELNVNALLLGDSALYLCASSVEGPTSYEQYFGPGTRLTVT.

V and J are TRBV19 and TRBJ2-1; D unclear. The V end lost 5 bases, the J end lost 8 bases, and 16 bases lay between the germline ends. The CDR3 totals 14 residues. The V gene's germline CDR1 is LNHDA and CDR2 SQIVND (reference sequence). Written as DNA, the CDR3 is TGTGCCAGTAGTTCCAGCGCCTCACCTCATGAGCAGTTCTTC. As protein: CASSSSASPHEQFF.

This chain connects TRBV4-1 to TRBJ1-4; D call uncertain. The CDR3 contains 14 residues. V gave up 4 bases and J gave up 6 bases, with 12 bases separating them. Germline CDR1 MGHRA, CDR2 YSYEKL. The CDR3 nucleotides are TGCGCCAGCAGCCCCGACGGTCTATATGAAAAACTGTTTTTT. It specifies CASSPDGLYEKLFF.